These 10 T cell receptor beta chains share one sample of origin, sequenced in a study of blood T cell repertoires in COVID-19 (dated by TCRdb to 2018 to 2020). The library was generated by the immunoSEQ multiplex PCR assay. This is the immuneACCESS table as TCRdb keeps it, with only in-frame sequences that have V and J called. A part of the clones is gone; compared with another copy, unresolved V genes explain less than half, and the rest is unexplained. For this sample the table gives about 98,000 clones, of which over 70% were detected only once. The top ten constitute around a tenth of the sample. The source material was peripheral blood. The receptors originated from a woman of 80 years or more with acute or convalescent COVID-19.

J is TRBJ1-1 and V is TRBV19; D is unresolved. Germline lookup yields CDR1 LNHDA and CDR2 SQIVND (reference sequence). CDR3 size: 15 residues. Deletions cut 4 bases from V and 1 base from J, with 13 bases between. The chain's CDR3 is CASSNPPPGNTEAFF. The DNA for the CDR3 is TGTGCCAGTAGTAATCCCCCTCCAGGGAACACTGAAGCTTTCTTT.

As DNA, the CDR3 is TGTGCCAGCTCAAGTACCGGCACTGAAGCTTTCTTT. Its translation is CASSSTGTEAFF. The V gene is TRBV18, the J gene TRBJ1-1; D not certain. The CDR3 sequence is 12 residues long. Germline CDR1 KGHSH, CDR2 LQKENI. Trimming removed 5 bases from V and 4 bases from J, with 8 bases in between.

The J gene is TRBJ1-4, the V gene TRBV29-1; a weak D match, TRBD1 (5 bases). V was pared by 4 bases and J by 6 bases, with 15 bases between. The CDR3 length is 14 residues. CDR1 and CDR2 (germline): SQVTM, ANQGSEA. The CDR3 sequence: CSVALRGGDEKLFF. The CDR3 region has the DNA TGCAGCGTTGCTCTTAGGGGCGGGGATGAAAAACTGTTTTTT. The entire variable domain, with the rest obtained from reference TRBV29-1 and TRBJ1-4, is as follows: SAVISQKPSRDICQRGTSLTIQCQVDSQVTMMFWYRQQPGQSLTLIATANQGSEATYESGFVIDKFPISRPNLTFSTLTVSNMSPEDSSIYLCSVALRGGDEKLFFGSGTQLSVL.

The gene calls are TRBV6-6 and TRBJ2-3; 7 nucleotides match TRBD2. V shed 5 bases and J 2 bases; nucleotides not matched to a gene: 13. CDR1 is MNHNY and CDR2 is SVGAGI in the germline V gene (reference sequence). This CDR3 has 17 amino acids. The CDR3: CASSHQPEGLFTDTQYF. For the CDR3, the DNA is TGTGCCAGCAGTCATCAGCCGGAGGGACTATTCACAGATACGCAGTATTTT.

This clone was detected only once. V gene TRBV2 combines with J gene TRBJ1-6, with TRBD1 matching over 8 bases. The ends lost 6 bases at V and 9 bases at J; junction bases unmatched: 7. The length of the CDR3 is 14 residues. In germline, CDR1 is SNHLY, CDR2 FYNNEI. CDR3 DNA sequence: TGTGCCAGCAGAGAGACAGGGGAAAGTTCACCCCTCCACTTT. It codes for CASRETGESSPLHF.

The V gene is TRBV20-1, the J gene TRBJ2-6; the D gene is possibly TRBD2 (6 bases). Trimming cost V 3 bases and J 4 bases, with 13 bases left between them. This CDR3 spans 15 amino acids. The V gene's germline CDR1 is DFQATT and CDR2 SNEGSKA (reference sequence). In nucleotides, the CDR3 is TGCAGTGCTAGTCGGGGGTCAGGGGGGGCCAACGTCCTGACTTTC. Translated: CSASRGSGGANVLTF.

The V and J genes are TRBV15 and TRBJ1-6; D not resolved. Germline CDR1 reads LNHNV; CDR2 reads YYDKDF (reference sequence). The length of the CDR3 is 13 residues. Between the trimmed V and J ends, which lost 1 base and 10 bases, there was a span of 8 bases. The CDR3 sequence: CATSRGRGSPLHF. The CDR3 bases are TGTGCCACCAGCAGAGGAAGAGGATCACCCCTCCACTTT.

V is TRBV7-9 and J is TRBJ2-3, with TRBD2 matching 7 bases. Germline assignment: CDR1 SEHNR and CDR2 FQNEAQ (reference sequence). Trimming removed 1 base from V and 4 bases from J; junction bases left unmatched: 5. The CDR3 is 15 residues long. The CDR3 region is CASSLGSSGADTQYF. The DNA for the CDR3 is TGTGCCAGCAGCTTAGGGTCAAGCGGGGCAGATACGCAGTATTTT.

The chain combines TRBV18 with TRBJ1-3, with D possibly matching TRBD1 (6 bases). V gave up 8 bases and J gave up 0 bases, with 8 bases separating them. This CDR3 is built from 13 residues. In germline, CDR1 is KGHSH, CDR2 LQKENI. CDR3 amino acids: CASQTGSGNTIYF. As DNA, the CDR3 is TGTGCCAGCCAGACAGGCTCTGGAAACACCATATATTTT.

The chain uses TRBV18 and TRBJ1-2; possible D gene TRBD1, 6 bases. Germline loops: CDR1 KGHSH, CDR2 LQKENI. The CDR3 extends over 15 amino acids. The V and J ends lost 4 bases and 0 bases respectively, with 12 bases between them. CDR3 in DNA: TGTGCCAGCTCACGACTGGACAGAACTAACTATGGCTACACCTTC. Translated, it gives CASSRLDRTNYGYTF.